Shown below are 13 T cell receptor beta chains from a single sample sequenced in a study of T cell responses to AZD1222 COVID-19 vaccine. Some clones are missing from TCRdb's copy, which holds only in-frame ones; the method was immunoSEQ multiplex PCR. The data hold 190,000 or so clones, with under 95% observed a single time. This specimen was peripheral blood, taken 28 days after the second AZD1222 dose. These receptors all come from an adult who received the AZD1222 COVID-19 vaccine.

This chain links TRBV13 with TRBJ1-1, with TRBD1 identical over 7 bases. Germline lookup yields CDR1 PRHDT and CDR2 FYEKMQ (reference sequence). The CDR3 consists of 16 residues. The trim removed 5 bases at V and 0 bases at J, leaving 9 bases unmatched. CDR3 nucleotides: TGTGCCAGCAGCCGGACAGGCGGTGGGGTGAACACTGAAGCTTTCTTT. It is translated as CASSRTGGGVNTEAFF.

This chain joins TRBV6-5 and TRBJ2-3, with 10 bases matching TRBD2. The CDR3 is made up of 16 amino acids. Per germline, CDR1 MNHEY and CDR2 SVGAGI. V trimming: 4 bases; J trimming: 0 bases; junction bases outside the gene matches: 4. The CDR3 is CASSSGLAASTDTQYF. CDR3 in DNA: TGTGCCAGCAGTTCCGGACTAGCGGCTAGCACAGATACGCAGTATTTT.

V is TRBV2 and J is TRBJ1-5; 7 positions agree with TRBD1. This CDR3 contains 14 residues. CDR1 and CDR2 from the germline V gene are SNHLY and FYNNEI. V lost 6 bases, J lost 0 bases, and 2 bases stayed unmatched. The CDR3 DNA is TGTGCCAGCAGACAGGGGAATAGCAATCAGCCCCAGCATTTT. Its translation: CASRQGNSNQPQHF.

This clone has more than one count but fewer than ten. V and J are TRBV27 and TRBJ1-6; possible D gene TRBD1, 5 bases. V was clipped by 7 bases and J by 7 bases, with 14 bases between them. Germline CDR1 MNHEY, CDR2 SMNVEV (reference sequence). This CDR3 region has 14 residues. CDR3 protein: CASNRQGPNSPLHF. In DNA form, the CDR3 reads TGTGCCAGCAACAGGCAGGGTCCAAATTCACCCCTCCACTTT.

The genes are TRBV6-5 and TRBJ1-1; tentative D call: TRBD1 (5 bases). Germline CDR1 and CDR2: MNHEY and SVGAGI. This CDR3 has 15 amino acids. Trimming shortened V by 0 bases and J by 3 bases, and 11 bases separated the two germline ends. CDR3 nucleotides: TGTGCCAGCAGTTACTCCCTCGCAGGGTACACTGAAGCTTTCTTT. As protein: CASSYSLAGYTEAFF.

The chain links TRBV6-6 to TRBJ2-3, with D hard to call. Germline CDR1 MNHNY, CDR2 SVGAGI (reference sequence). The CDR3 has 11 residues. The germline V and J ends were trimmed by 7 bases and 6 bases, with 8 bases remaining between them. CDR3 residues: CASTQRDTQYF. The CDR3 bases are TGTGCCAGCACCCAACGGGATACGCAGTATTTT.

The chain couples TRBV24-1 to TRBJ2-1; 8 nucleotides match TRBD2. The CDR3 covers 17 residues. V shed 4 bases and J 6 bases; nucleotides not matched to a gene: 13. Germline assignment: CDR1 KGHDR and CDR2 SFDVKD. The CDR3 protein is CATSDLSLAENPNEQFF. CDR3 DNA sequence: TGTGCCACCAGTGACCTATCACTAGCGGAGAATCCCAATGAGCAGTTCTTC.

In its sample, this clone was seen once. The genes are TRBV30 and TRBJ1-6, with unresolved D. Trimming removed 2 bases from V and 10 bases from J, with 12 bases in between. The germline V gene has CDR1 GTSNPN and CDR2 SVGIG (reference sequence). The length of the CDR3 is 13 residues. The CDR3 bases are TGTGCCTGGAGTATCGGTGGGAGGTCACCCCTCCACTTT. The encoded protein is CAWSIGGRSPLHF.

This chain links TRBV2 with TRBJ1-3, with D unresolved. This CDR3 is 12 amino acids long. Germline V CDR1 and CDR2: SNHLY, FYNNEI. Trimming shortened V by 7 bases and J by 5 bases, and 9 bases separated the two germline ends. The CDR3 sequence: CASTQNRNTIYF. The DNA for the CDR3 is TGTGCCAGCACCCAGAATCGAAACACCATATATTTT.

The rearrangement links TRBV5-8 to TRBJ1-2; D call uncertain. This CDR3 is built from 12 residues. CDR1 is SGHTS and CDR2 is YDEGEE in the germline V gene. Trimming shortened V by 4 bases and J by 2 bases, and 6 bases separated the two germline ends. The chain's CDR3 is CASSQKNYGYTF. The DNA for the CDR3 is TGTGCCAGCAGCCAAAAAAACTATGGCTACACCTTC.

This CDR3 is CAWSPYNEQFF. Written as DNA, the CDR3 is TGTGCCTGGAGCCCCTACAATGAGCAGTTCTTC. This chain links TRBV30 with TRBJ2-1; D uncertain. Germline lookup yields CDR1 GTSNPN and CDR2 SVGIG (reference sequence). V was cut by 3 bases and J by 2 bases, with 2 bases left in between. The CDR3 is 11 amino acids.

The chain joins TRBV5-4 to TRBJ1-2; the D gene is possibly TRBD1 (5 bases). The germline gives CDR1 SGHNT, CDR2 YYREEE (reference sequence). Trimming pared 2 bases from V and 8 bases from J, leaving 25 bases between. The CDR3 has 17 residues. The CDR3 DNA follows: TGTGCCAGCAGCTTTTATGAATGGGCCCAGGCTAGGGGAGGCTACACCTTC. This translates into CASSFYEWAQARGGYTF.

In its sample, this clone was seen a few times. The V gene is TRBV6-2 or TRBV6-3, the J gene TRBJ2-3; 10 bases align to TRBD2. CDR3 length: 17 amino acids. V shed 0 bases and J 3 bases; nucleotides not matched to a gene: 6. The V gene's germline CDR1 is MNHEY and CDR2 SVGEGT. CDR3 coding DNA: TGTGCCAGCAGTTACTCCACTAGAGCGGGGGGGACAGATACGCAGTATTTT. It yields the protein CASSYSTRAGGTDTQYF.